The T cell receptor (beta chain) described here comes from a study of T cells in Graves' hyperthyroidism and ophthalmopathy. CDR1 and CDR2 from the germline V gene are MNHEY and SVGEGT. The CDR3 runs to 18 residues. V was pared by 8 bases and J by 0 bases, with 17 bases of the junction left unmatched. This clonotype was detected many times. Authors of the study amplified TCR beta CDR3 regions from RNA transcripts. The HTBI primer set was used in a first-round RT-PCR of the TCR CDR3. From the multiplex PCR reads, TCRdb called clonotypes with MiXCR, one entry per CDR3 protein. There are hundreds of thousands of distinct CDR3 sequences in the sample; about 14% occur only once, and 13% lies in the top ten.

The sequenced sample consisted of blood. This chain links TRBV6-2 or TRBV6-3 with TRBJ2-7; 9 bases are shared with TRBD1. The clonotype originates from a man aged 18 to 29 with Graves' ophthalmopathy. The DNA for the CDR3 is TGTGCCAGCGGTAAGGGACAGGGCGGATTGATGGTCTCCTACGAGCAGTACTTC. Its protein is CASGKGQGGLMVSYEQYF.